The 8 T cell receptor beta chains given below trace back to one sample, sequenced in a study of CD8 T cells in ankylosing spondylitis (dated by TCRdb to the late 2010s). Libraries were prepared through 5' RACE. These reads were obtained on an Illumina HiSeq 2500. Using fastp trimming at Q25 and MiXCR clonotype assembly, TCRdb reanalyzed the public sequencing data and kept in-frame beta chains. Rows with one shared CDR3 protein collapse into an entry with the most common genes and DNA. This sample is represented by under 450,000 distinct CDR3 sequences; 20% of them were singletons. The ten largest make up about an eighth of the sample. Sequenced sample: blood, either unsorted or a sorted T cell fraction (not recorded which). Source of these receptors: a male donor with ankylosing spondylitis or in good health (not recorded which).

The chain employs TRBV7-9 and TRBJ2-7; unclear D gene. The CDR3 is made up of 17 amino acids. Per germline, CDR1 SEHNR and CDR2 FQNEAQ (reference sequence). V lost 4 bases, J lost 0 bases, and 19 bases lay in between. CDR3 coding DNA: TGTGCCAGCAGCTCCTTCCTTGGGCAGCCGAGCTCCTACGAGCAGTACTTC. As protein: CASSSFLGQPSSYEQYF.

There are a few counts of this clonotype. The chain is built from TRBV6-2 or TRBV6-3 and TRBJ1-5; tentatively, D is TRBD1 (6 bases). Deletions cut 6 bases from V and 8 bases from J, with 26 bases between. Germline values: CDR1 MNHEY, CDR2 SVGEGT. The CDR3 is made up of 17 amino acids. CDR3 DNA sequence: TGTGCCAGCAGCTTACTACCCCCCAGGGGTGGTACGGAGCCCCAGCATTTT. Its protein is CASSLLPPRGGTEPQHF.

The sample holds many counts of this clonotype. The chain has TRBV12-3 or TRBV12-4 and TRBJ2-7; the D gene is possibly TRBD1 (6 bases). Between the trimmed V and J ends, which lost 6 bases and 5 bases, there was a span of 20 bases. CDR3 length: 15 amino acids. The CDR3 coding sequence is TGTGCCAGCAGCCACAACCGGGACAAGGTGGACGAGCAGTACTTC. Its protein product is CASSHNRDKVDEQYF.

This clonotype was observed a few times. This rearrangement joins TRBV6-1 to TRBJ2-7, with 7 bases lining up with TRBD1. Germline CDR1 reads MNHNS; CDR2 reads SASEGT. This CDR3 has 14 amino acids. J lost 6 bases, V lost 4 bases, and 9 bases had no gene match. This chain's CDR3 is CASSGWDSAGEQYF. CDR3 sequence (DNA): TGTGCCAGCAGTGGGTGGGACAGTGCAGGCGAGCAGTACTTC.

This clonotype has just a few counts. The chain employs TRBV3-1 and TRBJ1-2; D is unresolved. Between the trimmed V and J ends, which lost 0 bases and 0 bases, there was a span of 5 bases. The germline CDR1 and CDR2 sequences are LGHDT and YNNKEL (reference sequence). The CDR3 runs 14 residues. The CDR3 region is CASSQDEPNYGYTF. The DNA of the CDR3 is TGTGCCAGCAGCCAAGATGAACCTAACTATGGCTACACCTTC. The entire variable domain, with the rest obtained from reference TRBV3-1 and TRBJ1-2, is as follows: DTAVSQTPKYLVTQMGNDKSIKCEQNLGHDTMYWYKQDSKKFLKIMFSYNNKELIINETVPNRFSPKSPDKAHLNLHINSLELGDSAVYFCASSQDEPNYGYTFGSGTRLTVV.

The chain has TRBV6-1 and TRBJ1-4; D uncertain. The germline V gene has CDR1 MNHNS and CDR2 SASEGT. V lost 0 bases and J lost 2, with 4 bases in between. There are 14 residues in the CDR3. The CDR3 nucleotides read TGTGCCAGCAGTGAAGCGCGGACTAATGAAAAACTGTTTTTT. Its protein is CASSEARTNEKLFF.

This chain joins TRBV7-9 and TRBJ2-1; D is possibly TRBD1 (5 bases). V shed 5 bases and J shed 5 bases, with 19 bases lying between them. Per germline, CDR1 SEHNR and CDR2 FQNEAQ (reference sequence). The CDR3 is 16 amino acids. CDR3 amino acids: CASSPRFQGGDNEQFF. CDR3 nucleotide sequence: TGTGCCAGCAGCCCCCGTTTCCAGGGCGGCGACAATGAGCAGTTCTTC.

This clonotype was seen a handful of times. The chain carries TRBV6-7 and TRBJ2-7; no clear D. TRBV6-7 is sorted into the ORF group, with uncertain function. V was trimmed by 3 bases and J by 5 bases, leaving 20 bases between them. CDR3 length: 16 amino acids. The CDR3 DNA reads TGTGCCAGCAGTTATTCAGGACGGCCTGATACGGACGAGCAGTACTTC. Its translation is CASSYSGRPDTDEQYF.